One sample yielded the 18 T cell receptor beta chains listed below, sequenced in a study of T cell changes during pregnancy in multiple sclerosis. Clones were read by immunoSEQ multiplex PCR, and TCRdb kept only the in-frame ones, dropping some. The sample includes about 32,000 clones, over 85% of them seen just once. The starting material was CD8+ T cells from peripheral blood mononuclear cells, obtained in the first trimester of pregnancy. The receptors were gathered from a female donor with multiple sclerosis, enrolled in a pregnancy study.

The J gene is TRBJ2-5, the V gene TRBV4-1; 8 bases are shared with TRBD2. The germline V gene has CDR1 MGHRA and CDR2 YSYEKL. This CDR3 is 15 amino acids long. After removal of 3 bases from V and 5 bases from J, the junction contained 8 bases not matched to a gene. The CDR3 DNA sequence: TGCGCCAGCAGCCAGAGCCCGGGACTAGGGGAGACCCAGTACTTC. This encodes CASSQSPGLGETQYF.

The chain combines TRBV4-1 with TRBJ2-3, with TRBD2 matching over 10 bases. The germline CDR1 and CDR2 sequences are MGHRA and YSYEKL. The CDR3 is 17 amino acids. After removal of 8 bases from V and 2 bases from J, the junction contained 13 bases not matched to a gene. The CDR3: CASRPLPGLALTDTQYF. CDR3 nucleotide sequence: TGCGCCAGCCGCCCCCTCCCGGGACTAGCGCTCACAGATACGCAGTATTTT.

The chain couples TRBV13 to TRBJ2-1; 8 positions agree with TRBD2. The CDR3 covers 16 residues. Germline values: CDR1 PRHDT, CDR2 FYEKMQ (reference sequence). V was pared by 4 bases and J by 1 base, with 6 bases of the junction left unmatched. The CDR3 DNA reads TGTGCCAGCAGCTCCCCCAGCGGGAGTTCCTACAATGAGCAGTTCTTC. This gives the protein CASSSPSGSSYNEQFF. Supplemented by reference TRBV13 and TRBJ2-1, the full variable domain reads AAGVIQSPRHLIKEKRETATLKCYPIPRHDTVYWYQQGPGQDPQFLISFYEKMQSDKGSIPDRFSAQQFSDYHSELNMSSLELGDSALYFCASSSPSGSSYNEQFFGPGTRLTVL.

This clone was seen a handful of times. The CDR3 reads CASSLFIDYEQYF. CDR3 coding DNA: TGTGCCAGCAGCCTATTCATAGACTACGAGCAGTACTTC. The chain recombines TRBV6-5 with TRBJ2-7; D not resolved. V lost 6 bases and J lost 3, with 12 bases in between. In germline, CDR1 is MNHEY, CDR2 SVGAGI. This CDR3 is 13 amino acids long.

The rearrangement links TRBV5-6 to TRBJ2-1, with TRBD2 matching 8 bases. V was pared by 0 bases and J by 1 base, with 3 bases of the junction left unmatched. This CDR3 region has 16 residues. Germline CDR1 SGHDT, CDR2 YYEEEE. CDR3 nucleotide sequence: TGTGCCAGCAGCTTGGCCGGGGGGGATTCCTACAATGAGCAGTTCTTC. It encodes CASSLAGGDSYNEQFF.

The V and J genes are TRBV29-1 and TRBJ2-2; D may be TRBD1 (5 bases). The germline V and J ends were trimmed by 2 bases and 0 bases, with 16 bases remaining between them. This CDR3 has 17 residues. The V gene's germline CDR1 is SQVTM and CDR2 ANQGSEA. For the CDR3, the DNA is TGCAGCGTTGAAACCTATCGACAGTCCGCGAACACCGGGGAGCTGTTTTTT. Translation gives CSVETYRQSANTGELFF.

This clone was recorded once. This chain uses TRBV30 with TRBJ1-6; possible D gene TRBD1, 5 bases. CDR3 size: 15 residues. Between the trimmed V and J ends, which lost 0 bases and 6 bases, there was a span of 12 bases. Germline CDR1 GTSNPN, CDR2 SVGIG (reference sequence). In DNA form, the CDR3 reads TGTGCCTGGAGTGTATTAGGGGTTTCTAATTCACCCCTCCACTTT. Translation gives CAWSVLGVSNSPLHF.

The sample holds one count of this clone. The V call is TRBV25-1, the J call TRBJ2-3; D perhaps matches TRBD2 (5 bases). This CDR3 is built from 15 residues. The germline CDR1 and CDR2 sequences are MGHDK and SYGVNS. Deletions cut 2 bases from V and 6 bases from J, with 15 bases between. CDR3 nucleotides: TGTGCCAGCAGTGAACAGAGGGCTAGCTGGGATACGCAGTATTTT. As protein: CASSEQRASWDTQYF.

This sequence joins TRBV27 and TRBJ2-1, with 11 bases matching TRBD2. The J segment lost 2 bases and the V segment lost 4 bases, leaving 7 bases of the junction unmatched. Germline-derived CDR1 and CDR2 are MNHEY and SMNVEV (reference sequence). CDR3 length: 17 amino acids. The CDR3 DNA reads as TGTGCCAGCAGTTATACCCTAGCGGGAGGAACCTACAATGAGCAGTTCTTC. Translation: CASSYTLAGGTYNEQFF.

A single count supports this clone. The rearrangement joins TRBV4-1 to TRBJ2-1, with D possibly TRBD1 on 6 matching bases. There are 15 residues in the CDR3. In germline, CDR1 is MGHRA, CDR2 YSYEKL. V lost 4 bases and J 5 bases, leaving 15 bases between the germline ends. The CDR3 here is CASSPDPGENNEQFF. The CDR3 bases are TGCGCCAGCAGCCCTGACCCAGGGGAGAACAATGAGCAGTTCTTC.

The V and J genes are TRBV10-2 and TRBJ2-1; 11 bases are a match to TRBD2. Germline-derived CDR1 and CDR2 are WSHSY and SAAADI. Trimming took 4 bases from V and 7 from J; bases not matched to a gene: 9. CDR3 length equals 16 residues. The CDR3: CASSGPLAGVGNEQFF. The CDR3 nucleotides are TGCGCCAGCAGTGGACCACTAGCGGGAGTCGGAAATGAGCAGTTCTTC.

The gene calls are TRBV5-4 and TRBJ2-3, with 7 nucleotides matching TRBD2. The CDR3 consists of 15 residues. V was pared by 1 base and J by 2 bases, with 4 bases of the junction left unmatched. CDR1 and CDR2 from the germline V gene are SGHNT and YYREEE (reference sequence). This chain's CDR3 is CASSLPSGYTDTQYF. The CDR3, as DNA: TGTGCCAGCAGCTTGCCTAGCGGCTACACAGATACGCAGTATTTT.

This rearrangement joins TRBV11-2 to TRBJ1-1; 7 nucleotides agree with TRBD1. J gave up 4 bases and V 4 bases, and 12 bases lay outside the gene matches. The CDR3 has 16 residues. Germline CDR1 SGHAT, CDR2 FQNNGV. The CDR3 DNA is TGTGCCAGCAGCTCTACCCTCGGGACAGTGGGCACTGAAGCTTTCTTT. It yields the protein CASSSTLGTVGTEAFF.

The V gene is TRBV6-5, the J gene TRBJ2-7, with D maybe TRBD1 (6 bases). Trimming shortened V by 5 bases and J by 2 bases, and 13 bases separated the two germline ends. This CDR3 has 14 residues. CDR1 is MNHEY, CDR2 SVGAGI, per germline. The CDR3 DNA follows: TGTGCCAGCAGTGGCTGGGACACGACCTACGAGCAGTACTTC. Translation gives CASSGWDTTYEQYF.

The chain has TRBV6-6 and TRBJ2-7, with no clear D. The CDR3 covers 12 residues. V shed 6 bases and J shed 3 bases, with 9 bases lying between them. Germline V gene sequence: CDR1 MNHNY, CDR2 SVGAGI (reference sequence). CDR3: CASSTRGYEQYF. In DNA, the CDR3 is TGTGCCAGCAGCACTCGAGGCTACGAGCAGTACTTC.

In nucleotides, the CDR3 is TGTGCCAGCAGTGAACAGGAGGCAGGGGGTTACAATGAGCAGTTCTTC. Translation: CASSEQEAGGYNEQFF. V is TRBV6-1 and J is TRBJ2-1; 7 bases are shared with TRBD1. The CDR3 consists of 16 residues. J gave up 4 bases and V 2 bases, and 8 bases lay outside the gene matches. The germline V gene has CDR1 MNHNS and CDR2 SASEGT.

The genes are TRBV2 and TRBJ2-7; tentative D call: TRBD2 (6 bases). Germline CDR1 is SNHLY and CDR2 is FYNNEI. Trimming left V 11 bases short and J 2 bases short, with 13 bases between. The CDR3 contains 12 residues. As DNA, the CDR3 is TGTGCCGGGCGCGGGGAGGCCTACGAGCAGTACTTC. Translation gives CAGRGEAYEQYF.

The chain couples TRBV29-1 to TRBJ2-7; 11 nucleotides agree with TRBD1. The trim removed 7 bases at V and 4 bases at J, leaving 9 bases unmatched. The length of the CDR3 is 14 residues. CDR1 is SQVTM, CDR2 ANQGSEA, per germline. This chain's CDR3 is CSAEEGTGGYEQYF. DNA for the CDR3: TGCAGCGCTGAGGAGGGGACAGGGGGATACGAGCAGTACTTC.